One sample yielded the 8 T cell receptor beta chains listed below, sequenced in a study of shared clonotypes between healthy human individuals. The assay was immunoSEQ multiplex PCR, and TCRdb's table has in-frame clones only and misses some. This sample carries roughly 2.6 million clones, just over 90% of them seen once, and the ten largest clones take roughly 0.13%. Input material: naive CD4+ T cells sorted from blood. The subset is: CD45RA+ positively selected. The receptors stem from a man between 18 and 29 years old in good health.

The chain is built from TRBV6-1 and TRBJ2-3; either TRBD1 or TRBD2 may supply D (7 bases each). V was clipped by 2 bases and J by 3 bases, with 12 bases between them. The germline V gene has CDR1 MNHNS and CDR2 SASEGT. The CDR3 contains 15 residues. CDR3 DNA: TGTGCCAGCAGTGAAATCAGGGGGGGAACAGATACGCAGTATTTT. Amino acid sequence: CASSEIRGGTDTQYF.

The chain carries TRBV28 and TRBJ1-2; no reliable D call. V lost 7 bases to trimming and J lost 1 base, with 13 bases between them. This CDR3 comprises 14 residues. Per germline, CDR1 MDHEN and CDR2 SYDVKM. DNA of the CDR3: TGTGCCAGCAATCCCTGGGGAGATAACTATGGCTACACCTTC. Protein: CASNPWGDNYGYTF.

This sequence joins TRBV28 and TRBJ2-3; TRBD1 matches at 10 bases. The V segment lost 5 bases and the J segment 1 base; nucleotides outside the gene matches: 6. The CDR3 totals 16 residues. In germline, CDR1 is MDHEN, CDR2 SYDVKM. The CDR3: CASSPMDRGGTDTQYF. The DNA of the CDR3 is TGTGCCAGCAGTCCGATGGACAGGGGGGGCACAGATACGCAGTATTTT.

This clone showed up just a few times. The sample holds other DNA sequences that translate to the same CDR3. The chain is built from TRBV6-1 and TRBJ2-7; D not certain. Deletions cut 7 bases from V and 3 bases from J, with 7 bases between. CDR3 size: 11 residues. CDR1 and CDR2 from the germline V gene are MNHNS and SASEGT. CDR3 nucleotides: TGTGCCAGCAAGGGCAGCTACGAGCAGTACTTC. Translating it yields CASKGSYEQYF.

The chain has TRBV18 and TRBJ2-7; weak D call: TRBD2 (6 bases). The CDR3 has 12 amino acids. Trimming took 1 base from V and 5 from J, leaving 6 bases between them. CDR1 is KGHSH, CDR2 LQKENI, per germline. The CDR3 DNA follows: TGTGCCAGCTCACCACAGCGGGACGAGCAGTACTTC. It codes for CASSPQRDEQYF. The whole variable domain, remainder taken from reference TRBV18 and TRBJ2-7, is NAGVMQNPRHLVRRRGQEARLRCSPMKGHSHVYWYRQLPEEGLKFMVYLQKENIIDESGMPKERFSAEFPKEGPSILRIQQVVRGDSAAYFCASSPQRDEQYFGPGTRLTVT.

The V gene is TRBV13, the J gene TRBJ2-5; the D gene is possibly TRBD1 (5 bases). Trimming removed 1 base at V and 5 bases at J, with 11 bases between. Germline V gene sequence: CDR1 PRHDT, CDR2 FYEKMQ (reference sequence). The CDR3 is made up of 14 amino acids. The CDR3 nucleotides are TGTGCCAGCAGCTTAGCAGGGTTTGGGGAGACCCAGTACTTC. This sequence encodes CASSLAGFGETQYF.

The rearrangement uses TRBV6-6 and TRBJ2-7; weak D call: TRBD1 (6 bases). The V end was cut by 7 bases, the J end by 0 bases, with 13 bases between. The length of the CDR3 is 14 residues. Per germline, CDR1 MNHNY and CDR2 SVGAGI (reference sequence). The DNA for the CDR3 is TGTGCCAGCAACCGACAGGCCAGCTCCTACGAGCAGTACTTC. Translating it yields CASNRQASSYEQYF.

Worth noting for this clone: Other DNA sequences in the sample encode the same CDR3. This rearrangement joins TRBV5-1 to TRBJ1-3; D is ambiguous. Deletions cut 0 bases from V and 0 bases from J, with 7 bases between. This CDR3 spans 15 amino acids. CDR1 is SGHRS, CDR2 YFSETQ, per germline. The CDR3 loop is CASSLEGYSGNTIYF. The CDR3 DNA is TGCGCCAGCAGCTTGGAAGGGTACTCTGGAAACACCATATATTTT. Full variable domain (missing parts from reference TRBV5-1 and TRBJ1-3): KAGVTQTPRYLIKTRGQQVTLSCSPISGHRSVSWYQQTPGQGLQFLFEYFSETQRNKGNFPGRFSGRQFSNSRSEMNVSTLELGDSALYLCASSLEGYSGNTIYFGEGSWLTVV.